This T cell receptor beta chain stems from a study of human thymus T cells. General study findings and limits: Blood and thymic repertoires both appeared biased in V and J gene usage.

During corrective heart surgery, resections were taken, and the thymus tissue came from them. Clones were read by immunoSEQ multiplex PCR, and TCRdb kept only the in-frame ones, dropping some. Found here are 70,000 to 75,000 clones, about 95% of them singletons; the top ten hold around 0.037%. In regard to this clone: What it binds is unknown.

The germline CDR1 and CDR2 sequences are MNHEY and SMNVEV (reference sequence). The CDR3 runs 16 residues. Trimming cost V 5 bases and J 0 bases, with 14 bases left between them. This TCR came from a girl under two years old with a congenital heart defect but otherwise immunologically healthy. Sequenced input: thymus tissue. V is TRBV27 and J is TRBJ1-3, with D unresolved. The CDR3 nucleotides are TGTGCCAGCAGTCCGGTTCGAGAATCCTCTGGAAACACCATATATTTT. Encoded protein: CASSPVRESSGNTIYF.